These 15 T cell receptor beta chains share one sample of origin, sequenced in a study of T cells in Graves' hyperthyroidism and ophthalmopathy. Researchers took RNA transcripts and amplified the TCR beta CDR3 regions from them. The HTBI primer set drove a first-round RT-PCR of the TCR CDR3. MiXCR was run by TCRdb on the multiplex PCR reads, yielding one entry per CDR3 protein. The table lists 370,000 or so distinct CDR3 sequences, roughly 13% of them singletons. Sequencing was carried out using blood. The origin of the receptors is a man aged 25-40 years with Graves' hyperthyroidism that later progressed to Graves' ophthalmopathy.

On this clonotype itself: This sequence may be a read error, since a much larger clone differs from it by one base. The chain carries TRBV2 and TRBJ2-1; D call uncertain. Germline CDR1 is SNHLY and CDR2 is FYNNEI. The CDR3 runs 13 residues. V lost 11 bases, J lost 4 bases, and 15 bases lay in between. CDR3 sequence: CAGFKEVYNEQFF. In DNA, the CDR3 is TGTGCCGGCTTTAAAGAGGTTTACAATGAGCAGTTCTTC.

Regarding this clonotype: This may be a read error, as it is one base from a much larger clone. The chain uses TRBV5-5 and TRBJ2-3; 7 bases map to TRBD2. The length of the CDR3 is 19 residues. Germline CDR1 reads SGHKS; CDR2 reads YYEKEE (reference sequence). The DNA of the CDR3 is TGTGCCAGCAGCACTAATGAAACTCACGGGACTACCAGCACAGATACGCACTATTTT. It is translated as CASSTNETHGTTSTDTHYF.

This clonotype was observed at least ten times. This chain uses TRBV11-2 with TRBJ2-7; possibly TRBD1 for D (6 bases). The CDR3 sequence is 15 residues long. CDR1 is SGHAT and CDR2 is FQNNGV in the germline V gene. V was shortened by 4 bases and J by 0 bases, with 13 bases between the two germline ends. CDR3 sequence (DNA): TGTGCCAGCAGCTCCTTACAGGGTAGCTCCTACGAGCAGTACTTC. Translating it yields CASSSLQGSSYEQYF.

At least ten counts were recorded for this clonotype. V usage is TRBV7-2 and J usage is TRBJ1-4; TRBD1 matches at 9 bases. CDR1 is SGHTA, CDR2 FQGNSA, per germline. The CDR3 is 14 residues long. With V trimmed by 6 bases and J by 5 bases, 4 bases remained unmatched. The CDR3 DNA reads TGTGCCAGCAGTACGGGACAGGGAAATGAAAAACTGTTTTTT. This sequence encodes CASSTGQGNEKLFF.

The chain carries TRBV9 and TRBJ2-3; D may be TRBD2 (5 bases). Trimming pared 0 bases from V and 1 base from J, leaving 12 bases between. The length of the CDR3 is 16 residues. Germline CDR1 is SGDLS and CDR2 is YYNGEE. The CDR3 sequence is CASSVGPGSRTDTQYF. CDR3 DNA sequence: TGTGCCAGCAGCGTAGGTCCGGGGTCTCGCACAGATACGCAGTATTTT.

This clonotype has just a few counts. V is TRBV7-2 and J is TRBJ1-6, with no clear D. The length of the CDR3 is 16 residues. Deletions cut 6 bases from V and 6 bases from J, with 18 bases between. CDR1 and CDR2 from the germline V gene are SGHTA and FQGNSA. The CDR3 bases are TGTGCCAGCAGGGACTGGACCCGATGGCCTAATTCACCCCTCCACTTT. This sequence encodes CASRDWTRWPNSPLHF.

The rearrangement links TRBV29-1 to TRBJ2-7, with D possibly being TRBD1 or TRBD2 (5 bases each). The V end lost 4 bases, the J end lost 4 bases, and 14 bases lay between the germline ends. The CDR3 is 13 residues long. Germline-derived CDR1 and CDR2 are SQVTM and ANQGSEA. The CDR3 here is CSVGGFGGYEQYF. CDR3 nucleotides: TGCAGCGTTGGGGGGTTTGGGGGATACGAGCAGTACTTC.

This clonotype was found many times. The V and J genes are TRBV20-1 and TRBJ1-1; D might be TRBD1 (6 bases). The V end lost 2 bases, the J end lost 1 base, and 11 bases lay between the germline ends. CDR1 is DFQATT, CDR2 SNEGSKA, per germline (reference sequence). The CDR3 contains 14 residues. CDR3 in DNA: TGCAGTGCTAGACTCGGGGGCCCGAACACTGAAGCTTTCTTT. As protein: CSARLGGPNTEAFF.

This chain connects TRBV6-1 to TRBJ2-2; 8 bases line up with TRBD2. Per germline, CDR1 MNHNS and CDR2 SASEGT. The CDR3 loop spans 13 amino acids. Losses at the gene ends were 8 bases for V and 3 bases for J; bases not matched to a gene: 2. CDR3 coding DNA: TGTGCCAGCCACGGGGGGGACACCGGGGAGCTGTTTTTT. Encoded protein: CASHGGDTGELFF.

CDR3 sequence (DNA): TGTGCCAGCTCACAACCGGGCTGGGGCAATCAGCCCCAGCATTTT. Translating gives CASSQPGWGNQPQHF. The chain carries TRBV18 and TRBJ1-5; D is unclear. Germline-derived CDR1 and CDR2 are KGHSH and LQKENI. Trimming left V 4 bases short and J 2 bases short, with 12 bases between. This CDR3 has 15 residues.

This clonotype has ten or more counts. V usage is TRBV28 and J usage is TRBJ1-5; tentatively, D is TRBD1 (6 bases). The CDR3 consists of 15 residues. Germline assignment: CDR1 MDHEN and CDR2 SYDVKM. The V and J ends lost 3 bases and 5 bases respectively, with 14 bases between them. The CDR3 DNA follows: TGTGCCAGCAGTTTTTACAGGGTTGGTCATCAGCCCCAGCATTTT. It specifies CASSFYRVGHQPQHF.

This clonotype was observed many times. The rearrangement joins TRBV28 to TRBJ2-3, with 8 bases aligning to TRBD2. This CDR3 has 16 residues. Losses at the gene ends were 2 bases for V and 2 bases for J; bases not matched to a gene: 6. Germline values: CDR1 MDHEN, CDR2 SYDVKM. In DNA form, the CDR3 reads TGTGCCAGCAGTTTACCTAGCGGGTCCTACACAGATACGCAGTATTTT. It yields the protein CASSLPSGSYTDTQYF.

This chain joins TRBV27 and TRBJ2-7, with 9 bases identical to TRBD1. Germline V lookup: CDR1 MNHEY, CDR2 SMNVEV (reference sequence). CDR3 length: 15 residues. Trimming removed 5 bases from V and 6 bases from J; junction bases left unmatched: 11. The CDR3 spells CASSLRTGEGCEQYF. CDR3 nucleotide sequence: TGTGCCAGCAGTCTACGGACAGGGGAGGGCTGCGAGCAGTACTTC.

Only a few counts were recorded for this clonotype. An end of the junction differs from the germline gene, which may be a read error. CDR3 amino acids: CASSDPGGANYGQYF. CDR3 DNA: TGTGCCAGCAGTGACCCAGGGGGCGCCAACTACGGGCAGTACTTC. The rearrangement joins TRBV6-4 to TRBJ2-7; 8 bases are shared with TRBD1. The CDR3 is 15 amino acids. Germline V gene data show CDR1 as MRHNA and CDR2 as SNTAGT.

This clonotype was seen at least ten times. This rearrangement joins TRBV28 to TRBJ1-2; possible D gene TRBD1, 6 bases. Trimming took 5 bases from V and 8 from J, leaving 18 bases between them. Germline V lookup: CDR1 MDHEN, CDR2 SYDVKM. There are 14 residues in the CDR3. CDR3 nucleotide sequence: TGTGCCAGCAGTACCTCCGACAGGCTTGGAGGCTACACCTTC. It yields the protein CASSTSDRLGGYTF.